Listed here is a single T cell receptor beta chain. In the study's own analysis: By means of reference gene primer amplification, nucleated cell counts were estimated. Libraries were prepared by immunoSEQ multiplex PCR; TCRdb keeps only in-frame clonotypes and omits some of them. That table gives V, J and clone size, and the DNA gave D and trimming. The sample has roughly 80,000 clones; around 82% are singletons. The data were taken from a study of blood T cell repertoires in COVID-19. Whole-study context: T cells, B-cell-depleted T cells, or PBMCs provided the cDNA or gDNA that served as material.

The germline gives CDR1 SGDLS, CDR2 YYNGEE. V shed 3 bases and J 4 bases; nucleotides not matched to a gene: 10. The CDR3 is 17 amino acids. Sequencing used peripheral blood. The gene calls are TRBV9 and TRBJ2-3, with 11 bases identical to TRBD1. The TCR originated in a human donor in a cohort sampled during active COVID-19. The CDR3 sequence is CASSAGQGVIEADTQYF. Here the CDR3 DNA reads TGTGCCAGCAGCGCGGGACAGGGGGTAATTGAGGCAGATACGCAGTATTTT.